These 16 T cell receptor beta chains came from one sample sequenced in a study of shared clonotypes between healthy human individuals. Only in-frame clones appear in the TCRdb table, and some are missing; sequencing was by immunoSEQ multiplex PCR. The table shows about 750,000 clones, with 80% to 95% occurring only once. The naive CD8 population came from CD45RO-negative cells selected for CCR7, without terminally differentiated effector memory CD45RA+ cells. Sequencing was performed on naive CD8+ T cells sorted from blood. All receptors derive from a man aged 25-40 years in good health.

The chain combines TRBV11-2 with TRBJ2-7, with D tentatively TRBD1 (6 bases). In germline, CDR1 is SGHAT, CDR2 FQNNGV. V was clipped by 5 bases and J by 4 bases, with 15 bases between them. The CDR3 is 14 amino acids. This chain's CDR3 is CASSPWQGHYEQYF. CDR3 sequence (DNA): TGTGCCAGCAGCCCCTGGCAGGGACATTACGAGCAGTACTTC.

J is TRBJ2-3 and V is TRBV11-2; the D gene is possibly TRBD2 (5 bases). The CDR3 covers 13 residues. The V gene lost 2 bases and the J gene lost 4 bases, with 7 bases spanning the gap. Germline V gene data show CDR1 as SGHAT and CDR2 as FQNNGV. CDR3 in amino acids: CASSLILADTQYF. As DNA, the CDR3 is TGTGCCAGCAGCTTAATACTAGCAGATACGCAGTATTTT.

The chain couples TRBV4-2 to TRBJ2-3, with D perhaps TRBD1 (5 bases). The CDR3 covers 17 residues. Trimming took 0 bases from V and 3 from J, leaving 16 bases between them. CDR1 LGHNA and CDR2 YNFKEQ come from the germline V gene. Here the CDR3 DNA reads TGTGCCAGCAGCCAAGAAACAGGATCGTCACAAACAGATACGCAGTATTTT. Translation gives CASSQETGSSQTDTQYF.

V usage is TRBV7-8 and J usage is TRBJ2-1; 13 bases align to TRBD2. The germline V gene has CDR1 SGHVS and CDR2 FQNEAQ. The V gene end was trimmed by 5 bases and the J gene end by 10 bases; junction bases not matched to a gene: 20. The CDR3 totals 19 residues. The CDR3 DNA sequence: TGTGCCAGCAGCGCCCGGATGGCGACTAGCGGGAGGCGGTCGGGGGAGCAGTTCTTC. This gives the protein CASSARMATSGRRSGEQFF. The variable domain in full, completed from reference TRBV7-8 and TRBJ2-1, reads GAGVSQSPRYKVAKRGQDVALRCDPISGHVSLFWYQQALGQGPEFLTYFQNEAQLDKSGLPSDRFFAERPEGSVSTLKIQRTQQEDSAVYLCASSARMATSGRRSGEQFFGPGTRLTVL.

The chain links TRBV15 to TRBJ2-2, with D possibly TRBD1 on 5 matching bases. The CDR3 length is 14 residues. Per the germline V gene, CDR1 is LNHNV and CDR2 is YYDKDF (reference sequence). V was trimmed by 0 bases and J by 8 bases, leaving 10 bases between them. This chain's CDR3 is CATSRDLGAGELFF. CDR3 in DNA: TGTGCCACCAGCAGAGATCTTGGGGCTGGGGAGCTGTTTTTT.

The chain couples TRBV7-9 to TRBJ1-1; the D gene is possibly TRBD1 (5 bases). The germline V and J ends were trimmed by 7 bases and 4 bases, with 16 bases remaining between them. This CDR3 comprises 14 residues. Germline CDR1 is SEHNR and CDR2 is FQNEAQ (reference sequence). The CDR3 region has the DNA TGTGCCAGCACTGGAGCAGGGTTTTCCACTGAAGCTTTCTTT. Protein sequence: CASTGAGFSTEAFF. Based on the CDR3 plus reference TRBV7-9 and TRBJ1-1, the full variable domain is DTGVSQNPRHKITKRGQNVTFRCDPISEHNRLYWYRQTLGQGPEFLTYFQNEAQLEKSRLLSDRFSAERPKGSFSTLEIQRTEQGDSAMYLCASTGAGFSTEAFFGQGTRLTVV.

Remarks on this clone: Relative to the germline gene, one junction end is altered; a read error may explain this. The J gene is TRBJ2-1, the V gene TRBV28, with D maybe TRBD2 (5 bases). The CDR3 extends over 18 amino acids. The germline CDR1 and CDR2 sequences are MDHEN and SYDVKM. CDR3 DNA: TGTGCCAGCAGGTTATTATCCCCCGTTCCGGGGTGGTACAATGAGCAGTTCTTC. It specifies CASRLLSPVPGWYNEQFF.

The chain uses TRBV10-3 and TRBJ2-7; TRBD2 aligns across 16 bases. Trimming cost V 4 bases and J 7 bases; bases outside gene matches: 4. The germline CDR1 and CDR2 sequences are ENHRY and SYGVKD. CDR3 length: 15 amino acids. DNA of the CDR3: TGTGCCATCAGTGCGGGACTAGCGGGAGGGCAGGAGCAGTACTTC. This translates into CAISAGLAGGQEQYF.

The chain is built from TRBV5-4 and TRBJ2-7; a possible D gene is TRBD2 (6 bases). Trimming shortened V by 2 bases and J by 3 bases, and 9 bases separated the two germline ends. Germline-derived CDR1 and CDR2 are SGHNT and YYREEE (reference sequence). CDR3 length: 13 amino acids. The CDR3 coding sequence is TGTGCCAGCAGCTTAGGGAGGAACTACGAGCAGTACTTC. It is translated as CASSLGRNYEQYF.

This clone was seen once. This sequence joins TRBV6-1 and TRBJ1-4; the match to TRBD1 covers 7 bases. Unmatched junction bases numbered 9, after V lost 3 bases and J lost 2 bases. The length of the CDR3 is 17 residues. Per the germline V gene, CDR1 is MNHNS and CDR2 is SASEGT. For the CDR3, the DNA is TGTGCCAGCAGTGATCTCTCCAGGGGGGCGACTAATGAAAAACTGTTTTTT. It translates to CASSDLSRGATNEKLFF.

The chain joins TRBV7-3 to TRBJ1-1; TRBD1 might be the D (5 bases). CDR1 is SGHTA, CDR2 FQGTGA, per germline. The V end lost 5 bases, the J end lost 4 bases, and 14 bases lay between the germline ends. The CDR3 contains 14 residues. The CDR3 DNA reads TGTGCCAGCAGCGCCGACGCAGGGTTCACTGAAGCTTTCTTT. Protein sequence: CASSADAGFTEAFF.

V is TRBV27 and J is TRBJ2-7; perhaps D is TRBD1 or TRBD2 (5 bases each). V shed 4 bases and J shed 6 bases, with 19 bases lying between them. Germline CDR1 MNHEY, CDR2 SMNVEV (reference sequence). This CDR3 comprises 15 residues. The CDR3 reads CASSSLDGTPGEQYF. The CDR3 DNA reads as TGTGCCAGCAGTTCCCTCGACGGGACGCCTGGCGAGCAGTACTTC.

In the case of this clone: The same CDR3 is also encoded by other DNA sequences in this sample. The V call is TRBV11-2, the J call TRBJ2-7, with D maybe TRBD1 (5 bases). Deletions cut 2 bases from V and 1 base from J, with 6 bases between. This CDR3 spans 13 amino acids. Germline V gene sequence: CDR1 SGHAT, CDR2 FQNNGV. CDR3 bases: TGTGCCAGCAGCTTACCAGGGTCCTACGAGCAGTACTTC. Translating gives CASSLPGSYEQYF.

The V and J genes are TRBV4-3 and TRBJ1-1, with TRBD1 identical over 9 bases. Per germline, CDR1 LGHNA and CDR2 YSLEER. With V trimmed by 4 bases and J by 3 bases, 12 bases remained unmatched. The CDR3 consists of 17 residues. The DNA for the CDR3 is TGCGCCAGCAGCCGAAACTTAGCCGGGACAGGGCACACTGAAGCTTTCTTT. Translated: CASSRNLAGTGHTEAFF.

The V call is TRBV25-1, the J call TRBJ2-1, with D perhaps given as TRBD1 or TRBD2 (5 bases each). This CDR3 contains 15 residues. Germline CDR1 MGHDK, CDR2 SYGVNS. V was cut by 3 bases and J by 3 bases, with 12 bases left in between. CDR3 sequence (DNA): TGTGCCAGCAGTGACACCGGGACCGTCTACAATGAGCAGTTCTTC. Translating gives CASSDTGTVYNEQFF.

The CDR3 DNA is TGTGCCAGCAGCTTGGCGTTAGCGGGAGGTTCGGATGAGCAGTTCTTC. It specifies CASSLALAGGSDEQFF. The chain couples TRBV7-9 to TRBJ2-1; 10 bases align to TRBD2. CDR3 length equals 16 residues. Germline CDR1 and CDR2: SEHNR and FQNEAQ (reference sequence). With 3 bases clipped from V and 8 bases from J, the junction kept 10 bases outside the gene matches.